Each of the 22 T cell receptor beta chains below was sequenced from the same sample in a study of T cells in Graves' hyperthyroidism and ophthalmopathy. The source material, RNA transcripts, was used to amplify TCR beta CDR3 regions. Initially, a first-round RT-PCR of the TCR CDR3 employed the HTBI primer set. TCRdb ran MiXCR on the multiplex PCR reads and lists one entry per CDR3 protein. The table shows hundreds of thousands of distinct CDR3 sequences, with approximately 17% occurring only once. Sequenced material: blood. Source of these receptors: a woman younger than 30 with Graves' ophthalmopathy.

This clonotype was recorded only once. The rearrangement joins TRBV7-9 to TRBJ2-7, with 8 bases matching TRBD1. J lost 4 bases, V lost 5 bases, and 7 bases had no gene match. The germline V gene encodes CDR1 SEHNR and CDR2 FQNEAQ (reference sequence). The CDR3 consists of 14 residues. In DNA, the CDR3 is TGTGCCAGCAGCCGACAGGGGCCACAGTACGAGCAGTACTTC. Its translation is CASSRQGPQYEQYF.

The rearrangement uses TRBV5-6 and TRBJ1-5, with 7 bases that match TRBD1. After removal of 4 bases from V and 2 bases from J, the junction contained 6 bases not matched to a gene. Looked up from germline, CDR1 is SGHDT and CDR2 is YYEEEE. This CDR3 is 15 amino acids long. This chain's CDR3 is CASSTGGTGNQPQHF. The DNA for the CDR3 is TGTGCCAGCAGCACCGGGGGGACAGGCAATCAGCCCCAGCATTTT. Filled out from reference TRBV5-6 and TRBJ1-5, the complete variable domain reads DAGVTQSPTHLIKTRGQQVTLRCSPKSGHDTVSWYQQALGQGPQFIFQYYEEEERQRGNFPDRFSGHQFPNYSSELNVNALLLGDSALYLCASSTGGTGNQPQHFGDGTRLSIL.

As for this clonotype: A read error is possible here, since a much larger clone lies one base away. The J gene is TRBJ1-1, the V gene TRBV6-1; D may be TRBD1 (5 bases). Per the germline V gene, CDR1 is MNHNS and CDR2 is SASEGT. The CDR3 consists of 14 residues. As DNA, the CDR3 is TGTGCCAGCAGTGAAGAGGGGATGGACACTGAAGCTCTCTTT. Translation: CASSEEGMDTEALF.

This chain links TRBV29-1 with TRBJ1-1; 7 bases fit TRBD1. CDR3 size: 11 residues. Germline trimming cut 4 bases from V and 8 bases from J; bases unmatched to any gene: 4. CDR1 is SQVTM and CDR2 is ANQGSEA in the germline V gene. CDR3 in amino acids: CSVARGTEAFF. The CDR3, as DNA: TGCAGCGTTGCCAGGGGGACCGAAGCTTTCTTT.

This clonotype was counted at least ten times. The CDR3 DNA reads TGTGCCAGCAGTTTTGCCGATAGTTTTTCGGGGGCCAACGTCCTGACTTTC. This sequence encodes CASSFADSFSGANVLTF. The rearrangement uses TRBV12-3 or TRBV12-4 and TRBJ2-6; D is ambiguous. The CDR3 runs 17 residues. V gave up 3 bases and J gave up 4 bases, with 16 bases separating them.

This clonotype was found a few times. The V and J genes are TRBV20-1 and TRBJ1-1, with 9 bases fitting TRBD1. The CDR3 covers 13 residues. Losses at the gene ends were 6 bases for V and 5 bases for J; bases not matched to a gene: 7. Germline loops: CDR1 DFQATT, CDR2 SNEGSKA (reference sequence). The CDR3 region has the DNA TGCAGTGCAGCCAGGACAGGGGTTACTGAAGCTTTCTTT. Its translation: CSAARTGVTEAFF.

This clonotype came up a few times. V is TRBV28 and J is TRBJ2-5; D possibly corresponds to TRBD2 (6 bases). The CDR3 is 15 residues long. Deletions cut 3 bases from V and 7 bases from J, with 18 bases between. CDR1 and CDR2 from the germline V gene are MDHEN and SYDVKM. DNA of the CDR3: TGTGCCAGCAGTTTGCCCTCGGGGGTTCGGGTGACCCAGTACTTC. It yields the protein CASSLPSGVRVTQYF.

This clonotype was counted ten times or more. The CDR3: CASGLQGAGGGTEAFF. In DNA, the CDR3 is TGTGCCAGCGGCCTTCAGGGGGCAGGGGGTGGAACTGAAGCTTTCTTT. The genes are TRBV3-1 and TRBJ1-1, with 8 bases lining up with TRBD1. Germline V gene lookup returns CDR1 LGHDT and CDR2 YNNKEL (reference sequence). Germline trimming cut 8 bases from V and 5 bases from J; bases unmatched to any gene: 16. This CDR3 comprises 16 residues.

This clonotype has a handful of counts. The chain carries TRBV4-1 and TRBJ2-5; possibly TRBD1 for D (5 bases). Germline CDR1 reads MGHRA; CDR2 reads YSYEKL. V was pared by 3 bases and J by 0 bases, with 5 bases between. The CDR3 is made up of 13 amino acids. The CDR3 spells CASSQTDQETQYF. The CDR3 DNA reads TGCGCCAGCAGCCAGACAGACCAAGAGACCCAGTACTTC.

This clonotype came up many times. The chain couples TRBV3-1 to TRBJ2-1, with D perhaps matching TRBD1 (6 bases). The V end was cut by 5 bases, the J end by 8 bases, with 22 bases between. The CDR3 spans 16 residues. The V gene's germline CDR1 is LGHDT and CDR2 YNNKEL (reference sequence). This CDR3 reads CASSTARNSGADEQFF. Here the CDR3 DNA reads TGTGCCAGCAGCACCGCCCGTAACTCAGGGGCTGATGAGCAGTTCTTC.

This clonotype has ten or more counts. V is TRBV7-8 and J is TRBJ2-7; TRBD1 matches 9 bases. J gave up 2 bases and V 6 bases, and 5 bases lay outside the gene matches. The length of the CDR3 is 14 residues. Germline V gene sequence: CDR1 SGHVS, CDR2 FQNEAQ. The CDR3 sequence is CASSSGTGPYEQYF. CDR3 coding DNA: TGTGCCAGCAGTTCCGGGACAGGGCCCTACGAGCAGTACTTC.

In regard to this clonotype: With a much larger clone just one base away, this may be a read error. This sequence joins TRBV6-1 and TRBJ2-5; no clear D. Trimming took 7 bases from V and 2 from J, leaving 17 bases between them. Germline V gene sequence: CDR1 MNHNS, CDR2 SASEGT. The CDR3 consists of 15 residues. In nucleotides, the CDR3 is TGTGCCAGCACCCACGGAGTGGTGGGGCAAGAGACCCAGTACTTC. Its protein is CASTHGVVGQETQYF.

This sequence joins TRBV24-1 and TRBJ2-2; D remains ambiguous. The ends were cut back, 0 bases at V and 2 bases at J, with 6 bases in the middle. From germline, CDR1 is KGHDR and CDR2 SFDVKD. The CDR3 is made up of 15 amino acids. This chain's CDR3 is CATSDLRSNTGELFF. The CDR3 bases are TGTGCCACCAGTGATTTGCGGAGTAACACCGGGGAGCTGTTTTTT.

The chain joins TRBV6-1 to TRBJ1-1; no definite D call. Trimming removed 4 bases from V and 8 bases from J, with 20 bases in between. Germline CDR1 is MNHNS and CDR2 is SASEGT. The CDR3 spans 15 residues. The DNA for the CDR3 is TGTGCCAGCAGTGCCTTTGAGGGTCCATATTGGGAAGCTTTCTTT. This codes for CASSAFEGPYWEAFF.

The rearrangement links TRBV19 to TRBJ2-1; D is undetermined. The CDR3 extends over 12 amino acids. V gave up 4 bases and J gave up 10 bases, with 11 bases separating them. Germline-derived CDR1 and CDR2 are LNHDA and SQIVND (reference sequence). In DNA form, the CDR3 reads TGTGCCAGTAGTAATCTCGGGTCGGAGCAGTTCTTC. Translated: CASSNLGSEQFF.

The chain uses TRBV28 and TRBJ1-2, with 7 bases identical to TRBD1. The V gene's germline CDR1 is MDHEN and CDR2 SYDVKM. This CDR3 spans 14 amino acids. J gave up 7 bases and V 5 bases, and 10 bases lay outside the gene matches. CDR3 sequence reads: CASSPLTGTTGYTF. As DNA, the CDR3 is TGTGCCAGCAGTCCTTTGACAGGGACTACTGGCTACACCTTC.

This clonotype has a count of ten or more. J is TRBJ1-2 and V is TRBV20-1; D remains ambiguous. The ends were cut back, 6 bases at V and 2 bases at J, with 7 bases in the middle. The CDR3 extends over 11 amino acids. CDR1 DFQATT and CDR2 SNEGSKA come from the germline V gene (reference sequence). CDR3 protein: CSAPQNYGYTF. The CDR3 coding sequence is TGCAGTGCCCCGCAGAACTATGGCTACACCTTC.

Ten or more counts support this clonotype. The rearrangement joins TRBV30 to TRBJ1-6; tentative D call: TRBD1 (5 bases). Germline assignment: CDR1 GTSNPN and CDR2 SVGIG (reference sequence). The V end was cut by 1 base, the J end by 7 bases, with 8 bases between. This CDR3 region has 13 residues. The CDR3 bases are TGTGCCTGGAGTGGACAGTCAAATTCACCCCTCCACTTT. Amino acid sequence: CAWSGQSNSPLHF. Drawing the rest from reference TRBV30 and TRBJ1-6, the complete variable domain is SQTIHQWPATLVQPVGSPLSLECTVEGTSNPNLYWYRQAAGRGLQLLFYSVGIGQISSEVPQNLSASRPQDRQFILSSKKLLLSDSGFYLCAWSGQSNSPLHFGNGTRLTVT.

The table lists this clonotype with many counts. This chain links TRBV6-1 with TRBJ1-6, with 8 bases that match TRBD1. The CDR3 consists of 14 residues. The germline CDR1 and CDR2 sequences are MNHNS and SASEGT. J lost 10 bases, V lost 10 bases, and 12 bases had no gene match. The CDR3 region is CATAGTGQGSPLHF. The CDR3 DNA reads as TGTGCCACCGCCGGGACAGGTCAGGGATCACCCCTCCACTTT.

This clonotype has ten or more counts. The J gene is TRBJ2-7, the V gene TRBV5-6; 7 nucleotides line up with TRBD1. This CDR3 region has 13 residues. The ends lost 4 bases at V and 6 bases at J; junction bases unmatched: 7. Germline V gene sequence: CDR1 SGHDT, CDR2 YYEEEE. CDR3 amino acids: CASSPLDRAEQYF. Written as DNA, the CDR3 is TGTGCCAGCAGCCCTCTAGACAGGGCCGAGCAGTACTTC.

In the case of this clonotype: With a much larger clone just one base away, this may be a read error. V usage is TRBV3-1 and J usage is TRBJ1-3; D is unresolved. Looked up from germline, CDR1 is LGHDT and CDR2 is YNNKEL (reference sequence). The V end was cut by 5 bases, the J end by 4 bases, with 12 bases between. This CDR3 has 14 residues. CDR3 amino acids: CASSNQVSGNTIYF. CDR3 nucleotides: TGTGCCAGCAGCAATCAGGTCTCCGGAAACACCATATATTTT.

This clonotype was seen more than once but under ten times. The chain joins TRBV6-1 to TRBJ1-1; D unclear. CDR1 is MNHNS, CDR2 SASEGT, per germline. V lost 6 bases and J lost 1, with 12 bases in between. This CDR3 has 14 amino acids. The CDR3 here is CASSRTPKNTEAFF. In DNA, the CDR3 is TGTGCCAGCAGCCGAACGCCAAAGAACACTGAAGCTTTCTTT.